The 4 T cell receptor beta chains given below trace back to one sample, sequenced in a study of shared clonotypes between healthy human individuals (dated by TCRdb to about 2020). CD8 naive samples were CD45RO-negative cells positively selected for CCR7, giving a CD45RA+CCR7+ population that excluded TemRA cells. To prepare the library, the immunoSEQ multiplex PCR assay was applied. This immuneACCESS table, as held by TCRdb, lists in-frame sequences with V and J called but not all clones. Of the missing ones, under half trace to an unresolved V gene in checked studies; the others have no known cause. The sample data list about 700,000 clones, and about 90% of these were observed just once. 20% to 25% of the sample is taken by the ten largest. Sequencing was done on a sample of naive CD8+ T cells sorted from blood. According to the study, the label for this sample's cell subset or site signals: CD45RA+CCR7+. The receptors were sampled from a man aged 25-40 years in good health.

The chain has TRBV28 and TRBJ1-4, with 9 bases matching TRBD1. Trimming removed 4 bases from V and 4 bases from J; junction bases left unmatched: 7. The CDR3 is 16 residues long. CDR1 and CDR2 from the germline V gene are MDHEN and SYDVKM. The CDR3 bases are TGTGCCAGCAGTTCCCCCGGGACAGGGAATAATGAAAAACTGTTTTTT. This translates into CASSSPGTGNNEKLFF.

In its sample, this clone was seen once. V and J are TRBV7-9 and TRBJ2-5; the D gene is possibly TRBD1 (6 bases). The CDR3 runs 15 residues. CDR1 is SEHNR and CDR2 is FQNEAQ in the germline V gene (reference sequence). The V gene lost 5 bases and the J gene lost 3 bases, with 16 bases spanning the gap. The CDR3 DNA follows: TGTGCCAGCAGCGACAAAGGGGGATGGAAAGAGACCCAGTACTTC. Residues: CASSDKGGWKETQYF. Complete variable domain (other parts from reference TRBV7-9 and TRBJ2-5): DTGVSQNPRHKITKRGQNVTFRCDPISEHNRLYWYRQTLGQGPEFLTYFQNEAQLEKSRLLSDRFSAERPKGSFSTLEIQRTEQGDSAMYLCASSDKGGWKETQYFGPGTRLLVL.

The chain employs TRBV21-1 and TRBJ2-1; TRBD2 reflects the table's D call only, with no check against the DNA. TRBV21-1 is labeled a pseudogene. CDR3 size: 14 residues. Written as DNA, the CDR3 is TGTGCCAGCAGCAATCGTAGCGGGGAGGGTGAGCAGTTCTTC. This codes for CASSNRSGEGEQFF.

This chain uses TRBV7-8 with TRBJ2-5; D unclear. The CDR3 is 12 amino acids. Trimming pared 3 bases from V and 5 bases from J, leaving 7 bases between. Per germline, CDR1 SGHVS and CDR2 FQNEAQ. CDR3 DNA sequence: TGTGCCAGCAGCTTCGATTTGGAGACCCAGTACTTC. This sequence encodes CASSFDLETQYF. The full variable domain, completed using reference TRBV7-8 and TRBJ2-5, is GAGVSQSPRYKVAKRGQDVALRCDPISGHVSLFWYQQALGQGPEFLTYFQNEAQLDKSGLPSDRFFAERPEGSVSTLKIQRTQQEDSAVYLCASSFDLETQYFGPGTRLLVL.